The TCR beta chain under discussion was sequenced for a study of T cells in Graves' hyperthyroidism and ophthalmopathy. Regarding the study as a whole: Most clonotypes that expanded in the thyroid above 0.001 also showed up in blood.

Germline V gene lookup returns CDR1 SGHRS and CDR2 YFSETQ. CDR3 length: 11 residues. In this sample, this clonotype turned up many times. Its antigen is still unknown. The junction shows a germline mismatch at one end, possibly a read error. RNA transcripts yielded amplified TCR beta CDR3 regions. First-round RT-PCR of the TCR CDR3 relied on the HTBI primer set. TCRdb ran MiXCR on the multiplex PCR reads and lists one entry per CDR3 protein. The repertoire holds about 350,000 distinct CDR3 sequences, with 11% to 15% as singletons. The sequenced sample was blood. This chain uses TRBV5-1 with TRBJ2-3, with D possibly matching TRBD2 (6 bases). The TCR originated in a woman in her 30s with Graves' hyperthyroidism. The CDR3 sequence: CASGSTDTQYF. The CDR3 nucleotides read TGTGCCAGCGGGAGCACAGATACGCAGTATTTT.